This TCR beta chain was sequenced during a study of CD8+CD57+ T cells in acquired aplastic anemia. Study as a whole: Sorted CD4+ and CD8+ cell DNA averaged approximately 3 ug. Study-wide points: Over 25 CD8+ CDR3 sequences occurred in both the patients and the controls.

The TCR beta profiling, which covered VDJ combination and CDR3 sequence, was carried out using genomic DNA as the template. A single record per CDR3 protein comes from TCRdb applying MiXCR to the reads. The table has around 180,000 distinct CDR3 sequences, around 66% seen once. Points on this clonotype: Its antigen is unidentified.

The source material was sorted CD4+, CD8+, or CD8+CD57+ T cells (not recorded which) from PBMCs. The sequence came from a human donor with severe aplastic anemia or a healthy control (not recorded which).

The CDR3 DNA is TGTGCCAGCAGCTCGGGGCAAATCAAAGAGACCCAGTACTTC. Its protein product is CASSSGQIKETQYF. The chain is built from TRBV11-2 and TRBJ2-5; D may match TRBD1 or TRBD2 (5 bases each). CDR3 length: 14 amino acids. Deletions cut 4 bases from V and 3 bases from J, with 12 bases between. The V gene's germline CDR1 is SGHAT and CDR2 FQNNGV.